A single sample is the source of the 28 T cell receptor beta chains below, sequenced in a study of CD8 T cells in ankylosing spondylitis. Study-level points and caveats: A TCR beta motif of fewer than 10 highly homologous variants seemed to mark ankylosing spondylitis blood.

Each CDR3 protein gets one entry after TCRdb re-called the 5' RACE reads with MiXCR. The sample lists 750,000 to 850,000 distinct CDR3 sequences, 12% occurring once. No antigens are known for them. Material for sequencing was blood, either unsorted or a sorted T cell fraction (not recorded which). All receptors derive from a male donor with ankylosing spondylitis.

The J gene is TRBJ2-3, the V gene TRBV7-2; D is uncertain. V lost 2 bases to trimming and J lost 2 bases, with 11 bases between them. Germline V gene lookup returns CDR1 SGHTA and CDR2 FQGNSA. The CDR3 has 15 residues. In DNA, the CDR3 is TGTGCCAGCAGCTTATCGGTCGATTTCACAGATACGCAGTATTTT. Translation gives CASSLSVDFTDTQYF.

This clonotype showed up just a few times. This chain joins TRBV7-2 and TRBJ1-2; weak D call: TRBD1 (5 bases). The CDR3 covers 14 residues. Trimming took 5 bases from V and 2 from J, leaving 12 bases between them. Germline CDR1 reads SGHTA; CDR2 reads FQGNSA. The CDR3 region is CASSPRQHNYGYTF. The CDR3 DNA reads as TGTGCCAGCAGCCCCCGACAGCACAACTATGGCTACACCTTC.

V usage is TRBV10-3 and J usage is TRBJ1-1, with D perhaps matching TRBD1 (5 bases). CDR1 is ENHRY and CDR2 is SYGVKD in the germline V gene. V gave up 7 bases and J gave up 8 bases, with 11 bases separating them. CDR3 length: 11 residues. The CDR3 bases are TGTGCCATCATGGGGACTCGCGAAGCTTTCTTT. This translates into CAIMGTREAFF.

This clonotype was detected only a few times. This chain joins TRBV5-1 and TRBJ2-7; no definite D call. Germline CDR1 and CDR2: SGHRS and YFSETQ. The V end was cut by 2 bases, the J end by 2 bases, with 8 bases between. This CDR3 has 13 amino acids. This CDR3 is CASSFGNTYEQYF. In DNA, the CDR3 is TGCGCCAGCAGCTTTGGGAATACCTACGAGCAGTACTTC. Full variable domain (remainder filled in from reference TRBV5-1 and TRBJ2-7): KAGVTQTPRYLIKTRGQQVTLSCSPISGHRSVSWYQQTPGQGLQFLFEYFSETQRNKGNFPGRFSGRQFSNSRSEMNVSTLELGDSALYLCASSFGNTYEQYFGPGTRLTVT.

This clonotype was recorded many times. J is TRBJ2-4 and V is TRBV4-3, with a weak D call TRBD2 (5 bases). The CDR3 extends over 15 amino acids. Trimming stripped 0 bases from V and 1 base from J, with 7 bases between. Per germline, CDR1 LGHNA and CDR2 YSLEER. CDR3 protein: CASSQDGEAKNIQYF. The CDR3 bases are TGCGCCAGCAGCCAAGACGGGGAGGCCAAAAACATTCAGTACTTC.

This rearrangement joins TRBV30 to TRBJ2-2; a weak D match, TRBD1 (5 bases). Trimming removed 5 bases at V and 2 bases at J, with 9 bases between. The CDR3 sequence is 13 residues long. Germline loops: CDR1 GTSNPN, CDR2 SVGIG (reference sequence). This CDR3 is CAWGQINTGELFF. The CDR3 DNA follows: TGTGCCTGGGGACAAATTAACACCGGGGAGCTGTTTTTT.

The chain is built from TRBV27 and TRBJ2-2, with D perhaps matching TRBD1 (5 bases). V lost 6 bases and J 4 bases, leaving 21 bases between the germline ends. This CDR3 is 17 amino acids long. Germline CDR1 MNHEY, CDR2 SMNVEV (reference sequence). The CDR3 DNA is TGTGCCAGCAGCCCTCTCAGGGTTTTAAGTAGCACCGGGGAGCTGTTTTTT. It encodes CASSPLRVLSSTGELFF.

This clonotype has at least ten counts. The gene calls are TRBV29-1 and TRBJ2-1; no reliable D call. The germline V gene has CDR1 SQVTM and CDR2 ANQGSEA. Deletions cut 4 bases from V and 4 bases from J, with 11 bases between. The CDR3 length is 13 residues. The CDR3 loop reads CSVVAQTYNEQFF. The CDR3 coding sequence is TGCAGCGTTGTTGCGCAGACTTACAATGAGCAGTTCTTC.

The V and J genes are TRBV20-1 and TRBJ2-1; TRBD2 matches at 9 bases. After removal of 6 bases from V and 14 bases from J, the junction contained 8 bases not matched to a gene. Germline CDR1 DFQATT, CDR2 SNEGSKA (reference sequence). This CDR3 comprises 11 residues. The CDR3: CSARTGGREFF. For the CDR3, the DNA is TGCAGTGCCAGGACGGGCGGGAGGGAGTTCTTC.

V usage is TRBV7-3 and J usage is TRBJ1-1; no reliable D call. The germline CDR1 and CDR2 sequences are SGHTA and FQGTGA. The CDR3 covers 13 residues. Trimming pared 5 bases from V and 5 bases from J, leaving 12 bases between. This chain's CDR3 is CASSRDPQTEAFF. CDR3 nucleotides: TGTGCCAGCAGCCGAGATCCCCAGACTGAAGCTTTCTTT.

This clonotype was seen more than once but under ten times. The J gene is TRBJ1-1, the V gene TRBV28, with a weak D call TRBD1 (5 bases). The CDR3 totals 13 residues. Germline values: CDR1 MDHEN, CDR2 SYDVKM. V lost 10 bases and J 0 bases, leaving 12 bases between the germline ends. DNA for the CDR3: TGTGCCACTCACCGGGGCATGAACACTGAAGCTTTCTTT. Its translation is CATHRGMNTEAFF.

The chain employs TRBV5-1 and TRBJ2-1, with 7 bases fitting TRBD1. The junction had 12 bases not matched to a gene; V was cut back by 6 bases and J by 0 bases. Germline-derived CDR1 and CDR2 are SGHRS and YFSETQ. The CDR3 sequence is 17 residues long. The CDR3 loop is CASTSLGGGLSYNEQFF. The CDR3 coding sequence is TGCGCCAGCACCTCCCTAGGGGGCGGCCTCTCCTACAATGAGCAGTTCTTC.

The chain uses TRBV4-1 and TRBJ2-5; possible D gene TRBD1, 5 bases. CDR1 is MGHRA and CDR2 is YSYEKL in the germline V gene. CDR3 length: 14 residues. V lost 5 bases to trimming and J lost 4 bases, with 14 bases between them. The CDR3 bases are TGCGCCAGCAGCGTCAAGGGGCAATCAGAGACCCAGTACTTC. This sequence encodes CASSVKGQSETQYF.

The rearrangement uses TRBV15 and TRBJ1-5; D ambiguous. Germline V gene lookup returns CDR1 LNHNV and CDR2 YYDKDF (reference sequence). Trimming shortened V by 4 bases and J by 1 base, and 14 bases separated the two germline ends. The CDR3 extends over 16 amino acids. CDR3 in DNA: TGTGCCACCAGCAAAGATCCGAGGGCCAGCAATCAGCCCCAGCATTTT. Its translation: CATSKDPRASNQPQHF.

This clonotype turned up a few times. The CDR3: CSARIAGSYNEQFF. The CDR3 bases are TGCAGTGCCAGAATAGCGGGGTCCTACAATGAGCAGTTCTTC. The chain carries TRBV20-1 and TRBJ2-1; 8 positions match TRBD2. The CDR3 sequence is 14 residues long. Germline values: CDR1 DFQATT, CDR2 SNEGSKA (reference sequence). With V trimmed by 6 bases and J by 1 base, 5 bases remained unmatched.

This clonotype came up a few times. The rearrangement uses TRBV5-1 and TRBJ1-2; 7 bases line up with TRBD1. Germline-derived CDR1 and CDR2 are SGHRS and YFSETQ. This CDR3 is 16 amino acids long. Unmatched junction bases numbered 12, after V lost 0 bases and J lost 7 bases. CDR3 in amino acids: CASSLDRGGTSSGYTF. DNA for the CDR3: TGCGCCAGCAGCTTGGACAGGGGAGGGACCTCCTCTGGCTACACCTTC. Variable domain in full (rest from reference TRBV5-1 and TRBJ1-2): KAGVTQTPRYLIKTRGQQVTLSCSPISGHRSVSWYQQTPGQGLQFLFEYFSETQRNKGNFPGRFSGRQFSNSRSEMNVSTLELGDSALYLCASSLDRGGTSSGYTFGSGTRLTVV.

This clonotype has just a few counts. The chain couples TRBV6-2 or TRBV6-3 to TRBJ1-1, with a tentative D call TRBD1 (6 bases). The length of the CDR3 is 13 residues. Trimming took off 8 bases at V and 1 base at J, with 11 bases between the two ends. Looked up from germline, CDR1 is MNHEY and CDR2 is SVGEGT. The CDR3 sequence: CASEDRKNTEAFF. The DNA of the CDR3 is TGTGCCAGCGAAGACAGGAAGAACACTGAAGCTTTCTTT.

This chain uses TRBV10-1 with TRBJ2-1, with D tentatively TRBD2 (5 bases). In germline, CDR1 is WNHNN, CDR2 SYGVQD (reference sequence). CDR3 length equals 14 residues. The V and J ends lost 2 bases and 5 bases respectively, with 10 bases between them. CDR3 sequence reads: CASSERLSNNEQFF. The CDR3 DNA follows: TGCGCCAGCAGTGAGCGACTAAGTAACAATGAGCAGTTCTTC.

This clonotype appeared a few times. The chain links TRBV20-1 to TRBJ2-2; 7 bases fit TRBD1. J lost 6 bases, V lost 4 bases, and 11 bases had no gene match. The CDR3 sequence is 15 residues long. Germline V CDR1 and CDR2: DFQATT, SNEGSKA (reference sequence). The CDR3 loop reads CSATYRGFNAGELFF. CDR3 coding DNA: TGCAGTGCTACCTACAGGGGTTTTAACGCCGGGGAGCTGTTTTTT.

This clonotype was picked up a small number of times. J is TRBJ2-7 and V is TRBV6-5; D may be TRBD1 (5 bases). Germline V lookup: CDR1 MNHEY, CDR2 SVGAGI. The length of the CDR3 is 14 residues. The V and J ends lost 4 bases and 0 bases respectively, with 10 bases between them. CDR3 nucleotides: TGTGCCAGCAGTTTCAGGACACCCTCCTACGAGCAGTACTTC. It is translated as CASSFRTPSYEQYF.

The table lists this clonotype with many counts. This chain uses TRBV5-1 with TRBJ2-3, with D uncertain. The germline V gene has CDR1 SGHRS and CDR2 YFSETQ. V shed 0 bases and J shed 5 bases, with 7 bases lying between them. The CDR3 length is 13 residues. The CDR3 here is CASSLGAGDTQYF. The CDR3 coding sequence is TGCGCCAGCAGCTTGGGGGCCGGAGATACGCAGTATTTT.

The chain uses TRBV7-2 and TRBJ2-2; a weak D match, TRBD1 (5 bases). From germline, CDR1 is SGHTA and CDR2 FQGNSA. V gave up 3 bases and J gave up 6 bases, with 5 bases separating them. The CDR3 consists of 12 residues. CDR3 DNA: TGTGCCAGCAGCTTCAGGGCCGGGGAGCTGTTTTTT. As protein: CASSFRAGELFF.

This clonotype was picked up a small number of times. The chain employs TRBV5-1 and TRBJ2-7; 11 bases map to TRBD2. With 3 bases clipped from V and 3 bases from J, the junction kept 5 bases outside the gene matches. This CDR3 has 15 amino acids. CDR1 SGHRS and CDR2 YFSETQ come from the germline V gene. In DNA form, the CDR3 reads TGCGCCAGCAGCTGGGGACTAGCGGAAGTCTACGAGCAGTACTTC. Translated: CASSWGLAEVYEQYF.

This clonotype was detected ten times or more. CDR3 bases: TGCAGTGCAACGACGGTTGGAAACACCATATATTTT. It encodes CSATTVGNTIYF. The V call is TRBV20-1, the J call TRBJ1-3, with D unresolved. The ends were cut back, 6 bases at V and 3 bases at J, with 9 bases in the middle. CDR1 DFQATT and CDR2 SNEGSKA come from the germline V gene (reference sequence). CDR3 length: 12 amino acids.

This clonotype has just a few counts. The chain recombines TRBV27 with TRBJ2-1, with 13 bases aligning to TRBD2. Germline values: CDR1 MNHEY, CDR2 SMNVEV (reference sequence). This CDR3 has 17 residues. V was pared by 5 bases and J by 3 bases, with 7 bases of the junction left unmatched. DNA of the CDR3: TGTGCCAGCAGTAGACTAGCGGGAGGAGTTAGCTACAATGAGCAGTTCTTC. It codes for CASSRLAGGVSYNEQFF.

The J gene is TRBJ1-1, the V gene TRBV7-2; D is unresolved. V lost 6 bases and J lost 6, with 11 bases in between. The germline V gene encodes CDR1 SGHTA and CDR2 FQGNSA. The CDR3 extends over 12 amino acids. CDR3 sequence: CASSSAQPEAFF. The CDR3 DNA follows: TGTGCCAGCAGTTCCGCACAGCCTGAAGCTTTCTTT.

The chain joins TRBV4-3 to TRBJ2-1, with D maybe TRBD2 (6 bases). Trimming stripped 1 base from V and 3 bases from J, with 16 bases between. The CDR3 contains 17 residues. Germline V gene data show CDR1 as LGHNA and CDR2 as YSLEER. CDR3 protein: CASSQVAGTAFYNEQFF. CDR3 nucleotides: TGCGCCAGCAGCCAAGTGGCGGGAACAGCGTTCTACAATGAGCAGTTCTTC.

The V and J genes are TRBV20-1 and TRBJ2-3; D tentatively fits TRBD1 or TRBD2 (5 bases each). Trimming cost V 5 bases and J 0 bases, with 12 bases left between them. The length of the CDR3 is 14 residues. Germline V gene sequence: CDR1 DFQATT, CDR2 SNEGSKA (reference sequence). DNA of the CDR3: TGCAGTGCTGCAGGGACCGCGAGCACAGATACGCAGTATTTT. Translating gives CSAAGTASTDTQYF.